This TCR beta chain was sequenced for a study of beta chain features in type 1 diabetes. The sequenced template was cDNA made from the entire isolated RNA. The assay was immunoSEQ multiplex PCR, and TCRdb's table has in-frame clones only and misses some. This table has approximately 470,000 clones, about 30% appearing once. Germline V lookup: CDR1 LGHNA, CDR2 YNFKEQ. The V and J ends lost 3 bases and 4 bases, in that order; junction bases with no gene match: 6. The CDR3 spans 15 residues. This chain links TRBV4-2 with TRBJ1-5; 7 bases map to TRBD1. The sequencing sample was made of naive CD4+ T cells from blood. The TCR originated in a man aged 18 to 29 in good health. CDR3 residues: CASSQAGQPNQPQHF. The CDR3 DNA reads TGTGCCAGCAGCCAGGCGGGACAGCCGAATCAGCCCCAGCATTTT.